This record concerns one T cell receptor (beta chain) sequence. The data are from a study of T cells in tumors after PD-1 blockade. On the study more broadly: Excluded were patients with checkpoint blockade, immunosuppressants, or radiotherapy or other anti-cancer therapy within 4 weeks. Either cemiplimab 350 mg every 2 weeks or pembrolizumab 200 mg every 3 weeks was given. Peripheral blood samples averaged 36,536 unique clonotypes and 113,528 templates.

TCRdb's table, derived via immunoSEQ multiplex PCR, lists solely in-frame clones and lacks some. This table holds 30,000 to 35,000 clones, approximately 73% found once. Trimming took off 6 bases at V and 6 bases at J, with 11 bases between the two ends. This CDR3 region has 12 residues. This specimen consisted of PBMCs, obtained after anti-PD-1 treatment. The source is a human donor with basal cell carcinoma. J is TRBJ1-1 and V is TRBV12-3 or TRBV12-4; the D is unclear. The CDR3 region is CASSHLVSEAFF. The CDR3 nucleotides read TGTGCCAGCAGCCACCTAGTGTCTGAAGCTTTCTTT.